These 25 T cell receptor beta chains originate from one sample sequenced in a study of T cells expressing NK-cell markers. TCRdb re-called the 5' RACE reads, yielding one record per CDR3 amino acid sequence without DNA. Its table lists over 350,000 distinct CDR3 sequences. The sequenced material came from blood T cells: a sorted CD56 or NKG2C T cell subset, CD4+ or CD8+ T cells, or bulk PBMC T cells (not recorded which). These receptors were collected from a woman aged 45-65 years in good health.

Here the CDR3 reads CASSFWGTASAEAFF. The chain carries TRBV12-3 or TRBV12-4 and TRBJ1-1. The CDR3 covers 15 residues.

V and J are TRBV12-3 or TRBV12-4 and TRBJ2-3; no DNA is available, so the TRBD2 call from TCRdb remains unchecked. The CDR3 loop spans 17 amino acids. The CDR3 region is CASSSGTSGPSRDTQYF.

This chain links TRBV7-9 with TRBJ2-1; TCRdb calls TRBD2, which cannot be checked without DNA. This CDR3 region has 15 residues. Germline CDR1 is SEHNR and CDR2 is FQNEAQ (reference sequence). CDR3 loop: CASSLGPSDFDEQFF.

The rearrangement joins TRBV7-2 to TRBJ2-1; the TRBD1 assignment by TCRdb is unverifiable without DNA. The CDR3 contains 13 residues. The germline CDR1 and CDR2 sequences are SGHTA and FQGNSA. CDR3 sequence reads: CASTPQGEGEQFF.

The J gene is TRBJ2-1, the V gene TRBV12-3 or TRBV12-4; the D gene TCRdb calls, TRBD2, cannot be checked with no DNA. The CDR3 runs to 15 residues. The CDR3 loop reads CASSSQREWGNEQFF.

The chain uses TRBV5-1 and TRBJ2-7. The CDR3 loop spans 13 amino acids. Germline CDR1 reads SGHRS; CDR2 reads YFSETQ. The CDR3 is CASSLEDSSEQYF.

The chain carries TRBV12-3 or TRBV12-4 and TRBJ2-2; TCRdb picks TRBD1, but there is no DNA to check that call. The CDR3 extends over 16 amino acids. The CDR3 is CASSLGTGVEAGELFF.

The chain links TRBV14 to TRBJ2-1. CDR3 length equals 11 residues. Germline CDR1 SGHDN, CDR2 FVKESK. The CDR3 reads CASSPGSKQFF.

The chain uses TRBV11-2 and TRBJ2-6. CDR1 and CDR2 from the germline V gene are SGHAT and FQNNGV. This CDR3 region has 15 residues. CDR3 loop: CASSSQSAGANVLTF.

The gene calls are TRBV7-9 and TRBJ2-5; TCRdb's assignment of TRBD2 cannot be checked, as there is no DNA. The CDR3 spans 16 residues. Germline V gene sequence: CDR1 SEHNR, CDR2 FQNEAQ (reference sequence). The CDR3 is CASSLIGSGTLETQYF. The variable domain in full, with the rest retrieved from reference TRBV7-9 and TRBJ2-5, is DTGVSQNPRHKITKRGQNVTFRCDPISEHNRLYWYRQTLGQGPEFLTYFQNEAQLEKSRLLSDRFSAERPKGSFSTLEIQRTEQGDSAMYLCASSLIGSGTLETQYFGPGTRLLVL.

The chain carries TRBV27 and TRBJ2-7; TCRdb picks TRBD1, but there is no DNA to check that call. This CDR3 comprises 13 residues. The V gene's germline CDR1 is MNHEY and CDR2 SMNVEV (reference sequence). This CDR3 is CASSLSGQSEQYF.

This rearrangement joins TRBV5-1 to TRBJ1-5; the TRBD1 assignment by TCRdb is unverifiable without DNA. From germline, CDR1 is SGHRS and CDR2 YFSETQ. CDR3 length equals 15 residues. The CDR3 sequence is CASRLDRGGNQPQHF.

The chain employs TRBV7-6 and TRBJ2-3; the TCRdb call, TRBD2, lacks DNA for checking. Germline V gives CDR1 SGHVS, CDR2 FNYEAQ. CDR3 length equals 16 residues. The CDR3 region is CASSLGSGGPTDTQYF.

The chain combines TRBV5-1 with TRBJ1-2; checking the TCRdb D call of TRBD1 is not possible without DNA. The CDR3 spans 16 residues. Germline V lookup: CDR1 SGHRS, CDR2 YFSETQ. The CDR3 is CASSLRTGRNLYGYTF.

The chain employs TRBV15 and TRBJ2-3. The CDR3 runs to 18 residues. Germline values: CDR1 LNHNV, CDR2 YYDKDF (reference sequence). The CDR3 protein is CATSRSGQGMFGTDTQYF.

V and J are TRBV29-1 and TRBJ1-3. The CDR3 consists of 12 residues. CDR1 and CDR2 (germline): SQVTM, ANQGSEA. The CDR3 loop is CSVRETGNTIYF.

The chain recombines TRBV7-2 with TRBJ1-4; without DNA, the TCRdb call of TRBD1 cannot be checked. Looked up from germline, CDR1 is SGHTA and CDR2 is FQGNSA. This CDR3 has 14 residues. This CDR3 is CASSGTGFLEKLFF. Supplemented by reference TRBV7-2 and TRBJ1-4, the full variable domain reads GAGVSQSPSNKVTEKGKDVELRCDPISGHTALYWYRQSLGQGLEFLIYFQGNSAPDKSGLPSDRFSAERTGGSVSTLTIQRTQQEDSAVYLCASSGTGFLEKLFFGSGTQLSVL.

The chain carries TRBV7-6 and TRBJ2-7. CDR1 and CDR2 from the germline V gene are SGHVS and FNYEAQ. CDR3 length equals 15 residues. The CDR3 protein is CASSLRMGKAYEQYF.

This chain links TRBV2 with TRBJ1-1; TCRdb proposes TRBD1, but this gene call is untestable without DNA. Germline V gene sequence: CDR1 SNHLY, CDR2 FYNNEI. This CDR3 is built from 14 residues. CDR3 protein: CASRRTGVNTEAFF.

The rearrangement uses TRBV5-1 and TRBJ2-6. The CDR3 length is 15 residues. Germline V gene sequence: CDR1 SGHRS, CDR2 YFSETQ. The CDR3 reads CASSPTASGANVLTF.

The chain combines TRBV4-1 with TRBJ2-1. Germline assignment: CDR1 MGHRA and CDR2 YSYEKL. This CDR3 spans 15 amino acids. This chain's CDR3 is CASSQGLGVGNEQFF.

The genes are TRBV5-1 and TRBJ1-1. Germline V gene data show CDR1 as SGHRS and CDR2 as YFSETQ. The CDR3 has 15 amino acids. CDR3 residues: CASSLVGTGNSEAFF.

V is TRBV20-1 and J is TRBJ2-1; TCRdb's assignment of TRBD2 cannot be checked, as there is no DNA. Germline V gene lookup returns CDR1 DFQATT and CDR2 SNEGSKA (reference sequence). The CDR3 contains 16 residues. CDR3 region: CSARIRGRVLDDEQFF.

This chain connects TRBV28 to TRBJ2-1; TCRdb names TRBD2, which stays unverified in the absence of DNA. In germline, CDR1 is MDHEN, CDR2 SYDVKM. The CDR3 covers 14 residues. The CDR3 loop is CASSLVGRRGEQFF. The variable domain in full, with the rest retrieved from reference TRBV28 and TRBJ2-1, is DVKVTQSSRYLVKRTGEKVFLECVQDMDHENMFWYRQDPGLGLRLIYFSYDVKMKEKGDIPEGYSVSREKKERFSLILESASTNQTSMYLCASSLVGRRGEQFFGPGTRLTVL.

The gene calls are TRBV12-3 or TRBV12-4 and TRBJ1-5; TCRdb outputs TRBD1, but without DNA this stays unchecked. The CDR3 consists of 15 residues. The CDR3 loop reads CASSLSGQINQPQHF.